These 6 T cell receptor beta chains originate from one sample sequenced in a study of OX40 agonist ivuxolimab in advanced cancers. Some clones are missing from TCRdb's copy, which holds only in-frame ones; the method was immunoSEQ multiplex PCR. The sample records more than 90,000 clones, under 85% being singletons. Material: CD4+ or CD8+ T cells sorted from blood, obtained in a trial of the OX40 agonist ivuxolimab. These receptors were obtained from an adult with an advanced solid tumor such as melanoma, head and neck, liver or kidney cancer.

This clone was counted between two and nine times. The CDR3 is CASSDASGGFTDTQYF. CDR3 bases: TGTGCCAGCAGTGATGCTAGCGGGGGCTTCACAGATACGCAGTATTTT. The chain recombines TRBV25-1 with TRBJ2-3, with 10 nucleotides matching TRBD2. V trimming: 3 bases; J trimming: 2 bases; junction bases outside the gene matches: 5. From germline, CDR1 is MGHDK and CDR2 SYGVNS. The CDR3 length is 16 residues.

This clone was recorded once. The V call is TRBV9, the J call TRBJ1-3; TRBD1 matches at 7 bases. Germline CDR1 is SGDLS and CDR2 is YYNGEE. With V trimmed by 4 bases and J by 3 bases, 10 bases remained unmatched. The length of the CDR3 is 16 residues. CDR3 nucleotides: TGTGCCAGCAGCACCCGGACAGGCGGGGGTGGAAACACCATATATTTT. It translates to CASSTRTGGGGNTIYF. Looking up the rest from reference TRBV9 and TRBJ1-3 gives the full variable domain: DSGVTQTPKHLITATGQRVTLRCSPRSGDLSVYWYQQSLDQGLQFLIQYYNGEERAKGNILERFSAQQFPDLHSELNLSSLELGDSALYFCASSTRTGGGGNTIYFGEGSWLTVV.

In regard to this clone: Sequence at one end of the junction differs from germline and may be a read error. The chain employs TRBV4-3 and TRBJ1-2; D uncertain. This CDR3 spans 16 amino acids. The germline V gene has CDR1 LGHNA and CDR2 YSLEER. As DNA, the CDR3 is TGCGCCAGCGGCCAAGGGTCCCCGGTACAACCCTATGGCTACACCTTC. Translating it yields CASGQGSPVQPYGYTF.

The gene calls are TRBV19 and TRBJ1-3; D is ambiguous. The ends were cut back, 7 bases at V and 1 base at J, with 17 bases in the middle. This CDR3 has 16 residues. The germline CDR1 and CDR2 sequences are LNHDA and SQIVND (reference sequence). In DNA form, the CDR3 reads TGTGCCAGTACTAGGCGGCAGGATGATTCTGGAAACACCATATATTTT. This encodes CASTRRQDDSGNTIYF.

CDR3 residues: CASSKPLTGGYEQYF. CDR3 nucleotides: TGTGCCAGTAGTAAGCCTCTAACAGGTGGATACGAGCAGTACTTC. This chain joins TRBV19 and TRBJ2-7; perhaps TRBD1 as D (5 bases). V was clipped by 4 bases and J by 4 bases, with 17 bases between them. CDR3 size: 15 residues. Germline loops: CDR1 LNHDA, CDR2 SQIVND (reference sequence).

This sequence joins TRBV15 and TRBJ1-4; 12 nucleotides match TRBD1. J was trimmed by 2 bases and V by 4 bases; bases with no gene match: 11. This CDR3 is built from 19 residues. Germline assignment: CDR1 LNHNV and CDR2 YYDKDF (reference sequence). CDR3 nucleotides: TGTGCCACCAGCAAGACGGGACAGGGGGCGTTCAGGACTAATGAAAAACTGTTTTTT. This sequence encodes CATSKTGQGAFRTNEKLFF.